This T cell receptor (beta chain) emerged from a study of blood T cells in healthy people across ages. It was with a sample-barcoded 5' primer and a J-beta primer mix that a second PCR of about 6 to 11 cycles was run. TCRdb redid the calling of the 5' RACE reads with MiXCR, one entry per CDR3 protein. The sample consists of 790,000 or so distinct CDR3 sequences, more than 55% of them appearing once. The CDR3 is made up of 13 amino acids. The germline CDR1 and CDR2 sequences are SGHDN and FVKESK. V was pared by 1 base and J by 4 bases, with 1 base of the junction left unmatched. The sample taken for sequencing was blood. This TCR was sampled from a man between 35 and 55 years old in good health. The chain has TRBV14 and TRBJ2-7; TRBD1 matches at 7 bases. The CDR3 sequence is CASSQGTGYEQYF. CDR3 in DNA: TGTGCCAGCAGCCAAGGGACAGGATACGAGCAGTACTTC. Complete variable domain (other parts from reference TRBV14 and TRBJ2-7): EAGVTQFPSHSVIEKGQTVTLRCDPISGHDNLYWYRRVMGKEIKFLLHFVKESKQDESGMPNNRFLAERTGGTYSTLKVQPAELEDSGVYFCASSQGTGYEQYFGPGTRLTVT.